The rows below give T cell receptor beta chains drawn from one sample of a study of blood T cell repertoires in COVID-19. Using immunoSEQ multiplex PCR, the repertoire was profiled, and TCRdb retains in-frame clones only, with some absent. The data contain roughly 290,000 clones, about 82% of them singletons. The sequenced sample was peripheral blood. The receptors derive from a woman in her fifties or sixties with active or convalescent COVID-19. Both conserved end residues are part of each CDR3. The D gene is left open where the match is weak. The size field is filled for only some rows; it gives once, few, many or a size class.

V,D,J,size,DNA,CDR3
TRBV5-1,-,TRBJ2-1,-,TGCGCCAGCAGCTTGGACAGATACTACAATGAGCAGTTCTTC,CASSLDRYYNEQFF
TRBV28,TRBD2,TRBJ2-7,-,TGTGCCAGCAGTTCCCAACTAGCGGGAGACCTCCAGTACTTC,CASSSQLAGDLQYF
TRBV12-3/TRBV12-4,-,TRBJ2-3,-,TGTGCCAGCAGTTTCTCGGATACGCAGTATTTT,CASSFSDTQYF
TRBV7-9,TRBD1,TRBJ2-7,-,TGTGCCAGCAGCCTCCGGGGACAGGGTGGCGAGCAGTACTTC,CASSLRGQGGEQYF
TRBV5-1,-,TRBJ1-4,-,TGCGCCAGCAGCTTACAGGGATTTAATGAAAAACTGTTTTTT,CASSLQGFNEKLFF
TRBV20-1,-,TRBJ1-3,-,TGCAGTGCTAGTACAGGGTATGGAAACACCATATATTTT,CSASTGYGNTIYF
TRBV6-5,-,TRBJ1-2,-,TGTGCCAGCAGTTCGACAGCTAACTATGGCTACACCTTC,CASSSTANYGYTF
TRBV6-1,TRBD1,TRBJ2-5,-,TGTGCCAGCAGTGACATAGGACAGGGGAAAGAGACCCAGTACTTC,CASSDIGQGKETQYF
TRBV7-2,TRBD2,TRBJ2-7,-,TGTGCCAGCAGCTTAAGCCTAGCGGGGAACTACGAGCAGTACTTC,CASSLSLAGNYEQYF
TRBV2,-,TRBJ1-3,-,TGTGCCAGCAGTGAACTGGGACTTGGTGGAAACACCATATATTTT,CASSELGLGGNTIYF
TRBV29-1,TRBD1,TRBJ2-1,once,TGCAGCGTTGTTTTGGGGAAGGACAGGACCTCCTACAATGAGCAGTTCTTC,CSVVLGKDRTSYNEQFF
TRBV2,-,TRBJ1-2,-,TGTGCCAGCAGGCCTGACAGCTATGGCTACACCTTC,CASRPDSYGYTF
TRBV19,TRBD2,TRBJ2-1,once,TGTGCCAGTAGTTTCACTAGCGGGAGGGCTAATGAGCAGTTCTTC,CASSFTSGRANEQFF
TRBV27,-,TRBJ2-1,-,TGTGCCAGCAGGAGTAGCAGCTACAATGAGCAGTTCTTC,CASRSSSYNEQFF
TRBV12-5,-,TRBJ2-5,-,TGTGCTAGTGGCTTCGGGGGGCTGGAGACCCAGTACTTC,CASGFGGLETQYF
TRBV7-2,-,TRBJ2-1,-,TGTGCCAGCACCGAAAGGGGTGAGCAGTTCTTC,CASTERGEQFF
TRBV9,TRBD2,TRBJ2-7,-,TGTGCCAGCAGCGTAGGCCCTCTAGAGTTAGCGGGATTCGAGCAGTACTTC,CASSVGPLELAGFEQYF
TRBV3-1/TRBV3-2,-,TRBJ2-1,-,TGTGCCAGCAGCCAAGATCGGAGTAGCATAGGGCAGTTCTTC,CASSQDRSSIGQFF
TRBV4-2,-,TRBJ2-7,once,TGTGCCAGCAGCCGCGGTCCCTTATTTGCCGACTCCTACGAGCAGTACTTC,CASSRGPLFADSYEQYF
TRBV19,-,TRBJ2-1,-,TGTGCCAGTAAGACGATCCTCGGGTCCTCCTACAATGAGCAGTTCTTC,CASKTILGSSYNEQFF
TRBV15,-,TRBJ2-7,-,TGTGCCACGGCGGATGCAGCGAACTACGAGCAGTACTTC,CATADAANYEQYF
TRBV5-5,-,TRBJ1-1,once,TGTGCCAGCAGCTTGGGCGGGATGAACACTGAAGCTTTCTTT,CASSLGGMNTEAFF
TRBV12-5,TRBD1,TRBJ1-2,-,TGTGCTAGTGGTTTGGTACTGAGAGGGACAGAGTTTTTGGTCGATGGCTACACCTTC,CASGLVLRGTEFLVDGYTF
TRBV3-1/TRBV3-2,TRBD1,TRBJ2-6,-,TGTGCCAGCAGCCTTAGGGGGCCCCGGGCCAACGTCCTGACTTTC,CASSLRGPRANVLTF
TRBV2,TRBD2,TRBJ2-7,-,TGTGCCAGCAGTACCCCACCAGCGGGAGGCAGCTCCTACGAGCAGTACTTC,CASSTPPAGGSSYEQYF
TRBV19,TRBD1,TRBJ1-2,-,TGTGCCAGTACCCCGGACAGGGATAGGGGCTACACCTTC,CASTPDRDRGYTF
TRBV20-1,-,TRBJ2-1,-,TGCAGTGCTAGTGAAGCGAACAATGAGCAGTTCTTC,CSASEANNEQFF
TRBV2,-,TRBJ1-1,-,TGTGCCAGCAGTTCCACACGTGGCACTGAAGCTTTCTTT,CASSSTRGTEAFF
TRBV7-8,-,TRBJ2-3,-,TGTGCCAGCATCCCTCAGAGGTGGCGGGGCACAGATACGCAGTATTTT,CASIPQRWRGTDTQYF
TRBV28,-,TRBJ1-5,-,TGTGCCAGCAGTTCCGACAGAAGGGAACATTTT,CASSSDRREHF
TRBV28,-,TRBJ1-1,-,TGTGCCAGCAGTTTGCGGCAGCTGAACACTGAAGCTTTCTTT,CASSLRQLNTEAFF
TRBV10-3,-,TRBJ1-2,-,TGTGCCATCAGTGAGGGGCAGAGACAGCACTATGGCTACACCTTC,CAISEGQRQHYGYTF
TRBV19,TRBD1,TRBJ1-2,-,TGTGCCAGTAGCCGGGACAGGAACTATGGCTACACCTTC,CASSRDRNYGYTF
TRBV28,-,TRBJ1-1,-,TGTGCCAGCAGCGGGAAAGGACAGCCTTCCTTT,CASSGKGQPSF
TRBV6-5,-,TRBJ1-5,-,TGTGCCAGCAGCCAGGGGAACAATCAGCCCCAGCATTTT,CASSQGNNQPQHF
TRBV19,TRBD1,TRBJ1-4,-,TGTGCCAGTAGTGCCAGACAGGGGACGGAAAAACTGTTTTTT,CASSARQGTEKLFF
TRBV19,-,TRBJ1-1,-,TGTGCCCGCTCTGGTGTGAGGACTGAAGCTTTCTTT,CARSGVRTEAFF
TRBV19,TRBD1,TRBJ1-4,-,TGTGCCAGTAGTATGGCCAGGGGGGTTGAAAAACTGTTTTTT,CASSMARGVEKLFF
TRBV5-1,TRBD1,TRBJ2-7,-,TGCGCCAGCAGCTTGGGGTCGACAGGGGGCCACTTTGGTTACGAGCAGTACTTC,CASSLGSTGGHFGYEQYF
TRBV10-1,-,TRBJ1-5,-,TGCGCCAGCAAAGGCCGACAGACGGATCAGCCCCAGCATTTT,CASKGRQTDQPQHF
TRBV4-1,-,TRBJ2-3,-,TGCGCCAGCAGCCAAGTAATGGGGCCAGATACGCAGTATTTT,CASSQVMGPDTQYF
TRBV6-5,TRBD1,TRBJ1-1,-,TGTGCCAGCAGGGTACAGGGGATTGGCACTGAAGCTTTCTTT,CASRVQGIGTEAFF
TRBV5-1,-,TRBJ2-1,-,TGCGCCAGCAGCACACTAGGCGGGAAGCCCGTCAATGAGCAGTTCTTC,CASSTLGGKPVNEQFF
TRBV3-1/TRBV3-2,TRBD1,TRBJ1-5,once,TGTGCCAGCAGCCAAGGGTTCTCGGGACAGGGACGCCAGCCCCAGCATTTT,CASSQGFSGQGRQPQHF
TRBV6-4,TRBD2,TRBJ2-1,few,TGTGCCAGCTCCCAAGGAGGGAGGGCCATTGAGCAGTTCTTC,CASSQGGRAIEQFF
TRBV6-5,-,TRBJ1-1,once,TGTGCCAGCAGTTACTCCCGACACGCGAACACTGAAGCTTTCTTT,CASSYSRHANTEAFF
TRBV7-9,-,TRBJ2-7,-,TGTGCCAGCAGCTTAGCTAGCCGCGTCTACGAGCAGTACTTC,CASSLASRVYEQYF
TRBV6-1,TRBD2,TRBJ2-7,-,TGTGCCAGCAGTGAAGTGGGAGGGCCCTACGAGCAGTACTTC,CASSEVGGPYEQYF
TRBV6-4,TRBD2,TRBJ2-1,-,TGTGCCAGCAGTGACTCTAGCGGGAGCTACAATGAGCAGTTCTTC,CASSDSSGSYNEQFF